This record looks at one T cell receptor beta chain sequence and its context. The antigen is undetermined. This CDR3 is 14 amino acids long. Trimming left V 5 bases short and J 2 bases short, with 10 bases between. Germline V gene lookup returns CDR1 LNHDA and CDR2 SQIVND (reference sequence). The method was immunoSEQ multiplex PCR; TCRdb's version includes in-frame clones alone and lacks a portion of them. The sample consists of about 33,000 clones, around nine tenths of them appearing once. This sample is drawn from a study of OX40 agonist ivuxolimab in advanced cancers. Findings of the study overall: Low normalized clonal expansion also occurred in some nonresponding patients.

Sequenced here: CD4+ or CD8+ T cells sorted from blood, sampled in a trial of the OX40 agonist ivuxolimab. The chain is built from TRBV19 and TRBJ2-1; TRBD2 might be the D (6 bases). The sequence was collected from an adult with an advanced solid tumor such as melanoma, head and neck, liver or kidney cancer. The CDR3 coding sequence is TGTGCCAGTAGTTCGGCGGGGACCTACAATGAGCAGTTCTTC. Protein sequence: CASSSAGTYNEQFF.